The present entry profiles one T cell receptor beta chain with its context. What it binds is not known. The sample comes from a study of a mutant IDH1 vaccine in newly diagnosed glioma. On the study more broadly: The sex distribution of treated patients was around 62% male and roughly 38% female, with a mean age of 40.4 years.

The assay was immunoSEQ multiplex PCR, and TCRdb's table has in-frame clones only and misses some. Among 65,000 or so clones listed, around 83% were seen once. Time point given: week 23, last vaccination. Doses comprised 300 ug of mutant IDH1 20-mer peptide each, plus topical imiquimod. V dropped 7 bases and J dropped 10 bases, with 19 bases sitting between them. CDR3 length equals 13 residues. The germline V gene encodes CDR1 ENHRY and CDR2 SYGVKD. The TCR comes from a young man with glioma. The input for sequencing was PBMCs, taken from a glioma patient whose treatment included an IDH1 peptide vaccine. This chain uses TRBV10-3 with TRBJ2-5, with TRBD1 as a possible D gene (6 bases). The CDR3 spells CAIKAEQGQLQYF. CDR3 bases: TGTGCCATCAAGGCTGAACAGGGCCAACTCCAGTACTTC.